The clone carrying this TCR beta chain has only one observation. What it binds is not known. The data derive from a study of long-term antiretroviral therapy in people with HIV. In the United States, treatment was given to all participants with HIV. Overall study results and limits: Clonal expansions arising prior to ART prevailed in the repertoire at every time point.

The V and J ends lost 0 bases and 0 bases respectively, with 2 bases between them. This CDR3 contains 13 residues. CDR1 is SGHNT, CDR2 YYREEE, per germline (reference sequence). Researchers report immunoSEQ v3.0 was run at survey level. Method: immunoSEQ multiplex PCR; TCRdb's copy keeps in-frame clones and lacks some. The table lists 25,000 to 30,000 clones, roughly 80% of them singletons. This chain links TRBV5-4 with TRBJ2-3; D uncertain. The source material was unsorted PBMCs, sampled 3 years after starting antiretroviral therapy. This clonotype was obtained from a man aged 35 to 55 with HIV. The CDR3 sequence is CASSLASTDTQYF. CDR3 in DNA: TGTGCCAGCAGCTTGGCTAGCACAGATACGCAGTATTTT.